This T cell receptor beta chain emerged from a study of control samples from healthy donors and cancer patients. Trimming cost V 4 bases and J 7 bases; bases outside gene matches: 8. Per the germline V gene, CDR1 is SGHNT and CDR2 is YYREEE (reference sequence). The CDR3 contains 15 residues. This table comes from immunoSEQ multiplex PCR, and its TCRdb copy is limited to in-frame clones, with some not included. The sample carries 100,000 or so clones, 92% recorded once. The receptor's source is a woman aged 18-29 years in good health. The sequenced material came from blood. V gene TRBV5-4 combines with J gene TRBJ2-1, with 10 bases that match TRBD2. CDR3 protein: CASSPPSGSRNEQFF. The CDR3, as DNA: TGTGCCAGCAGCCCCCCTAGCGGGAGTAGGAATGAGCAGTTCTTC.